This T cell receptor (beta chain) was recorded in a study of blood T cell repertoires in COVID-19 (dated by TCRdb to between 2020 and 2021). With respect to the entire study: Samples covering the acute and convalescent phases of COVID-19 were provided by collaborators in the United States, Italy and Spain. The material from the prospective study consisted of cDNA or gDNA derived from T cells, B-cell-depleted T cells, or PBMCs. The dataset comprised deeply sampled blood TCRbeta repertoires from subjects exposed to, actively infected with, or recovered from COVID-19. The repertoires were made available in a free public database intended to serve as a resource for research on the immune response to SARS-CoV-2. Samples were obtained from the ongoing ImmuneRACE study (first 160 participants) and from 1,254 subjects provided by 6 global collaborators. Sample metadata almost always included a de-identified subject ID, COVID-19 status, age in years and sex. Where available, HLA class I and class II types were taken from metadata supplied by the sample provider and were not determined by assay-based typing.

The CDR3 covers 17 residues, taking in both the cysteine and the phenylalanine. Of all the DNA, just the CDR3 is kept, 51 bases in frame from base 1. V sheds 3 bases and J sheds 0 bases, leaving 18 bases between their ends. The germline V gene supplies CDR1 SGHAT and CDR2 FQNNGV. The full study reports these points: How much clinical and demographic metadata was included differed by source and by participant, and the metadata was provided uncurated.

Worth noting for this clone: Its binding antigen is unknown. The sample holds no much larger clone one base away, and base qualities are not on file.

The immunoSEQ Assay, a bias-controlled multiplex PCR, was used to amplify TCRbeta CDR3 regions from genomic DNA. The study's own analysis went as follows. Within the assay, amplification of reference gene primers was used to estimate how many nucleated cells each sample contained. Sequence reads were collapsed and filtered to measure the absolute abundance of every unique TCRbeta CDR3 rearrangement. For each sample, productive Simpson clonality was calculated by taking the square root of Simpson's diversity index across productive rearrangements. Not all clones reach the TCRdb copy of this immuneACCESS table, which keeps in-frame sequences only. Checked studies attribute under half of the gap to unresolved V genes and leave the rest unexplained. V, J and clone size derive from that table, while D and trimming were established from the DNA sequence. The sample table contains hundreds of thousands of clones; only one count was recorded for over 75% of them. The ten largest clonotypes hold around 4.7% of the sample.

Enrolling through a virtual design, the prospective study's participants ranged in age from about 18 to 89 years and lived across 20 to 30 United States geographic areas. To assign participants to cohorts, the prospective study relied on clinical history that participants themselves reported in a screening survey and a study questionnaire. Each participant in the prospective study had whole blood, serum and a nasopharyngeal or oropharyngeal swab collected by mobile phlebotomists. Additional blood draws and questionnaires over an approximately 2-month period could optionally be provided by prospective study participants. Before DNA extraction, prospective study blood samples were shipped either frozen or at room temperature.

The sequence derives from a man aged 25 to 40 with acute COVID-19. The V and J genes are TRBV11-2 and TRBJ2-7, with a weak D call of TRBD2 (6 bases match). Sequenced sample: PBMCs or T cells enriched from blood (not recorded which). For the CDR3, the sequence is CASSLVVGGAPSYEQYF. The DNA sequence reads TGTGCCAGCAGCTTGGTTGTCGGCGGGGCGCCCTCCTACGAGCAGTACTTC.